One sample yielded the 8 T cell receptor beta chains listed below, sequenced in a study of shared clonotypes between healthy human individuals. Naive CD8 cells lacked CD45RO and underwent positive selection for CCR7, leaving out terminally differentiated effector memory CD45RA+ cells. Clones were sequenced by immunoSEQ multiplex PCR, and TCRdb holds only the in-frame ones, with some missing. In the table there are about 2 million clones, approximately 94% of which are singletons. Specimen: naive CD8+ T cells sorted from blood. These TCRs come from a man between 18 and 29 years old in good health.

The chain has TRBV7-8 and TRBJ1-4; TRBD1 matches 9 bases. The ends lost 5 bases at V and 8 bases at J; junction bases unmatched: 9. Germline CDR1 is SGHVS and CDR2 is FQNEAQ. The CDR3 is made up of 15 amino acids. In DNA, the CDR3 is TGTGCCAGCAGCCCTCGGACAGGGGTTGGAGAAAAACTGTTTTTT. Translating it yields CASSPRTGVGEKLFF.

The genes are TRBV5-1 and TRBJ2-7; D is perhaps TRBD2 (6 bases). V gave up 4 bases and J gave up 1 base, with 18 bases separating them. The germline CDR1 and CDR2 sequences are SGHRS and YFSETQ. The CDR3 spans 16 residues. The CDR3 region has the DNA TGCGCCAGCAGCCCGAGCAGCGGGCCGTTATCCTACGAGCAGTACTTC. It yields the protein CASSPSSGPLSYEQYF. The full variable domain, completed using reference TRBV5-1 and TRBJ2-7, is KAGVTQTPRYLIKTRGQQVTLSCSPISGHRSVSWYQQTPGQGLQFLFEYFSETQRNKGNFPGRFSGRQFSNSRSEMNVSTLELGDSALYLCASSPSSGPLSYEQYFGPGTRLTVT.

The V call is TRBV9, the J call TRBJ1-2, with a tentative D call TRBD1 (6 bases). This CDR3 region has 13 residues. Trimming stripped 1 base from V and 8 bases from J, with 12 bases between. Germline V gene lookup returns CDR1 SGDLS and CDR2 YYNGEE. CDR3 coding DNA: TGTGCCAGCAGCGTACCCCCAGGGGAGGGCTACACCTTC. Protein sequence: CASSVPPGEGYTF. The whole variable domain, remainder taken from reference TRBV9 and TRBJ1-2, is DSGVTQTPKHLITATGQRVTLRCSPRSGDLSVYWYQQSLDQGLQFLIQYYNGEERAKGNILERFSAQQFPDLHSELNLSSLELGDSALYFCASSVPPGEGYTFGSGTRLTVV.

This chain connects TRBV7-9 to TRBJ2-5; no definite D call. Trimming removed 1 base at V and 5 bases at J, with 14 bases between. CDR1 is SEHNR, CDR2 FQNEAQ, per germline (reference sequence). This CDR3 is 15 amino acids long. The CDR3 nucleotides are TGTGCCAGCAGCTTAGTAGGCAGCCTAGGGGAGACCCAGTACTTC. The encoded protein is CASSLVGSLGETQYF.

The gene calls are TRBV29-1 and TRBJ1-1, with a tentative D call TRBD1 (5 bases). The V gene's germline CDR1 is SQVTM and CDR2 ANQGSEA. The CDR3 is 13 residues long. CDR3 coding DNA: TGCAGAGTCGCACCGGGACTTAACACTGAAGCTTTCTTT. It yields the protein CRVAPGLNTEAFF.

The J gene is TRBJ1-1, the V gene TRBV6-5, with 7 bases aligning to TRBD1. CDR3 length: 13 residues. Looked up from germline, CDR1 is MNHEY and CDR2 is SVGAGI. The J segment lost 4 bases and the V segment lost 6 bases, leaving 5 bases of the junction unmatched. In nucleotides, the CDR3 is TGTGCCAGCAGCACAGGGGAGGGCACTGAAGCTTTCTTT. Protein sequence: CASSTGEGTEAFF.

This clone was counted a few times. The chain links TRBV7-9 to TRBJ1-4, with TRBD1 matching over 7 bases. With 4 bases clipped from V and 11 bases from J, the junction kept 10 bases outside the gene matches. CDR1 SEHNR and CDR2 FQNEAQ come from the germline V gene (reference sequence). The CDR3 runs 14 residues. The CDR3: CASSSRDSFGKLFF. DNA of the CDR3: TGTGCCAGCAGCTCGAGGGACAGTTTTGGCAAACTGTTTTTT. The complete variable domain, with remaining parts taken from reference TRBV7-9 and TRBJ1-4, reads DTGVSQNPRHKITKRGQNVTFRCDPISEHNRLYWYRQTLGQGPEFLTYFQNEAQLEKSRLLSDRFSAERPKGSFSTLEIQRTEQGDSAMYLCASSSRDSFGKLFFGSGTQLSVL.

The genes are TRBV9 and TRBJ2-3; D not certain. The CDR3 sequence is 13 residues long. Looked up from germline, CDR1 is SGDLS and CDR2 is YYNGEE. V was shortened by 4 bases and J by 0 bases, with 6 bases between the two germline ends. The CDR3 DNA reads TGTGCCAGCAGCTCGGAGAGCACAGATACGCAGTATTTT. As protein: CASSSESTDTQYF.